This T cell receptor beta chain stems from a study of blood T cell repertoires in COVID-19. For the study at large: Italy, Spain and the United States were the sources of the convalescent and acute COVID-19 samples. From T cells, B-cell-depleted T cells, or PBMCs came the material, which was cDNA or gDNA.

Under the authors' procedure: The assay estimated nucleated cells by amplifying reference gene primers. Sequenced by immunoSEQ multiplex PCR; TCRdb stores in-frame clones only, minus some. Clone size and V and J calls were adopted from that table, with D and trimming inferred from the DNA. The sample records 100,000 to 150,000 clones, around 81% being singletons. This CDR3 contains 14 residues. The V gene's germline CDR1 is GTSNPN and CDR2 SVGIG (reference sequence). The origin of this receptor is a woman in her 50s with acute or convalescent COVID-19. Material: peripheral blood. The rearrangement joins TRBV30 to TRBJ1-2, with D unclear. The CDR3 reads CASPGRTSADGYTF. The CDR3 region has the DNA TGTGCATCCCCCGGGAGAACGAGTGCGGATGGCTACACCTTC. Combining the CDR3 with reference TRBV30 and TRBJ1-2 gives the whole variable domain SQTIHQWPATLVQPVGSPLSLECTVEGTSNPNLYWYRQAAGRGLQLLFYSVGIGQISSEVPQNLSASRPQDRQFILSSKKLLLSDSGFYLCASPGRTSADGYTFGSGTRLTVV.